The 3 T cell receptor beta chains presented below share a single source sample, sequenced in a study of shared clonotypes between healthy human individuals. Sequenced by immunoSEQ multiplex PCR; TCRdb stores in-frame clones only, minus some. The profile shows over a million clones, approximately 80% of them singletons. Sequenced: memory CD4+ T cells from PBMCs. The subset denotes: CD45RA-negative fraction. These receptors were obtained from a man between 18 and 29 years old in good health. Some clones in this sample may be carry-over from other donors' samples.

This clone was observed many times. V gene TRBV11-2 combines with J gene TRBJ2-1; D might be TRBD2 (5 bases). Trimming cost V 5 bases and J 7 bases, with 12 bases left between them. Germline lookup yields CDR1 SGHAT and CDR2 FQNNGV. The CDR3 runs to 13 residues. The CDR3 protein is CASSPDSGNEQFF. The DNA for the CDR3 is TGTGCCAGCAGCCCGGACTCCGGAAATGAGCAGTTCTTC.

In the case of this clone: Other DNA variants within this sample encode the same CDR3. The chain recombines TRBV9 with TRBJ2-1; D may be TRBD2 (6 bases). Germline V gene data show CDR1 as SGDLS and CDR2 as YYNGEE. The CDR3 consists of 15 residues. With 0 bases removed from V and 4 bases from J, the gap between germline ends came to 11 bases. CDR3 in DNA: TGTGCCAGCAGCGTAGCTAGCGCATCATACAATGAGCAGTTCTTC. Protein product: CASSVASASYNEQFF.

The rearrangement uses TRBV4-1 and TRBJ1-1, with D possibly TRBD1 on 6 matching bases. From germline, CDR1 is MGHRA and CDR2 YSYEKL. V lost 4 bases to trimming and J lost 8 bases, with 11 bases between them. The CDR3 has 12 residues. CDR3 amino acids: CASSRYTGEAFF. DNA of the CDR3: TGCGCCAGCAGCCGATATACAGGGGAAGCTTTCTTT.